These 20 T cell receptor beta chains originate from one sample sequenced in a study of Graves' ophthalmopathy and Graves' hyperthyroidism. From RNA, the CDR3 regions of TCR beta chains were amplified and sequenced. The first-round RT-PCR employed HTBI primers together with the Qiagen OneStep RT-PCR kit. A multiplex PCR was then performed as the second round. TCRdb re-analysed the multiplex PCR reads in MiXCR, keeping a single row per CDR3 protein. The table shows over a million distinct CDR3 sequences, with 35% to 45% occurring only once. What was sequenced was peripheral blood or thyroid tissue (not recorded which). Every receptor here comes from an adult man with Graves' hyperthyroidism.

With respect to this clonotype: This clone may be a read error of a much larger clone one base away. The chain combines TRBV2 with TRBJ2-7, with D tentatively TRBD1 (6 bases). This CDR3 has 12 amino acids. Germline CDR1 SNHLY, CDR2 FYNNEI. Trimming removed 8 bases from V and 2 bases from J, with 10 bases in between. The CDR3: CASDEGAYEQYF. The CDR3 nucleotides are TGTGCCAGCGATGAGGGGGCCTACGAGCAGTACTTC.

The rearrangement joins TRBV9 to TRBJ2-5, with D tentatively TRBD2 (5 bases). CDR3 length: 16 residues. CDR1 is SGDLS, CDR2 YYNGEE, per germline. V was shortened by 5 bases and J by 5 bases, with 22 bases between the two germline ends. The CDR3 nucleotides are TGTGCCAGCAGTGCCACGGGAACCGAACAGCGGGAGACCCAGTACTTC. Translating gives CASSATGTEQRETQYF.

CDR3 in amino acids: CSAIDRGTMNTEAFF. Here the CDR3 DNA reads TGCAGTGCTATCGACAGGGGGACCATGAACACTGAAGCTTTCTTT. The genes are TRBV20-1 and TRBJ1-1; TRBD1 agrees at 9 bases. Germline V CDR1 and CDR2: DFQATT, SNEGSKA (reference sequence). There are 15 residues in the CDR3. V trimming: 4 bases; J trimming: 0 bases; junction bases outside the gene matches: 6.

This clonotype has a count of ten or more. The V and J genes are TRBV7-9 and TRBJ1-2; 9 nucleotides line up with TRBD1. CDR1 and CDR2 from the germline V gene are SEHNR and FQNEAQ (reference sequence). The junction had 6 bases not matched to a gene; V was cut back by 5 bases and J by 2 bases. The CDR3 sequence is 15 residues long. The chain's CDR3 is CASSTPGTGNYGYTF. Written as DNA, the CDR3 is TGTGCCAGCAGCACCCCCGGGACAGGGAACTATGGCTACACCTTC.

This clonotype occurred many times. V and J are TRBV12-3 or TRBV12-4 and TRBJ2-5; 12 bases are a match to TRBD1. The CDR3 runs 15 residues. The junction had 2 bases not matched to a gene; V was cut back by 1 base and J by 5 bases. CDR3 DNA: TGTGCCAGCAGTTTAGAGGGACAGGGGGCTGAGACCCAGTACTTC. Translating it yields CASSLEGQGAETQYF.

The V and J genes are TRBV20-1 and TRBJ1-5, with D perhaps TRBD1 (6 bases). Trimming took off 6 bases at V and 0 bases at J, with 12 bases between the two ends. The germline V gene encodes CDR1 DFQATT and CDR2 SNEGSKA (reference sequence). The CDR3 length is 14 residues. Written as DNA, the CDR3 is TGCAGTGCCACTACAGGGAATAGCAATCAGCCCCAGCATTTT. Amino acids: CSATTGNSNQPQHF.

This clonotype was recorded at least ten times. The chain recombines TRBV10-3 with TRBJ2-7, with unresolved D. Trimming stripped 9 bases from V and 6 bases from J, with 21 bases between. CDR3 length: 14 amino acids. CDR1 is ENHRY and CDR2 is SYGVKD in the germline V gene. The CDR3 DNA reads as TGTGCCATTTCTGCGGTTAGTCGGGCATCCGAGCAGTACTTC. Protein: CAISAVSRASEQYF.

The V and J genes are TRBV9 and TRBJ1-5; D not resolved. The CDR3 extends over 16 amino acids. Trimming took off 0 bases at V and 11 bases at J, with 21 bases between the two ends. Germline CDR1 is SGDLS and CDR2 is YYNGEE. CDR3 in amino acids: CASSVVGSAASETQHF. In DNA form, the CDR3 reads TGTGCCAGCAGCGTAGTAGGCAGCGCCGCCTCAGAGACCCAGCATTTT.

This rearrangement joins TRBV7-2 to TRBJ2-5, with D unclear. The germline CDR1 and CDR2 sequences are SGHTA and FQGNSA. The V end was cut by 5 bases, the J end by 5 bases, with 12 bases between. This CDR3 region has 13 residues. In nucleotides, the CDR3 is TGTGCCAGCAGCCGCCCTAGTGGGGAGACCCAGTACTTC. Translating it yields CASSRPSGETQYF.

CDR3 sequence: CASSPLRGGLETQYF. CDR3 in DNA: TGTGCCAGCAGCCCCCTCCGGGGGGGGTTGGAGACCCAGTACTTC. The V gene is TRBV14, the J gene TRBJ2-5; 8 nucleotides align to TRBD2. Trimming took 4 bases from V and 5 from J; bases not matched to a gene: 9. The CDR3 is 15 amino acids. Germline assignment: CDR1 SGHDN and CDR2 FVKESK.

This clonotype was detected only once. The chain joins TRBV4-1 to TRBJ1-3; unclear D gene. The V end lost 6 bases, the J end lost 0 bases, and 9 bases lay between the germline ends. The germline gives CDR1 MGHRA, CDR2 YSYEKL. The length of the CDR3 is 14 residues. CDR3 coding DNA: TGCGCCAGCAGAAGTACGCGCTCTGGAAACACCATATATTTT. This codes for CASRSTRSGNTIYF.

This clonotype was seen at least ten times. The chain has TRBV29-1 and TRBJ2-5; D is unresolved. With 7 bases removed from V and 0 bases from J, the gap between germline ends came to 9 bases. CDR1 SQVTM and CDR2 ANQGSEA come from the germline V gene. The CDR3 has 12 amino acids. The DNA for the CDR3 is TGCAGCGGCGCCGGGTACCAAGAGACCCAGTACTTC. Translated, it gives CSGAGYQETQYF.

This clonotype was observed a handful of times. At one end the junction does not follow the germline gene, possibly because of a read error. The chain has TRBV2 and TRBJ1-5, with a weak D call TRBD1 (6 bases). CDR1 is SNHLY and CDR2 is FYNNEI in the germline V gene. The CDR3 runs 13 residues. CDR3 nucleotide sequence: TGTGCCAGCAAGCGGGACACGAATCAGCTCCAGCATTTT. This translates into CASKRDTNQLQHF.

This clonotype came up many times. This chain links TRBV2 with TRBJ1-5, with TRBD1 as a possible D gene (6 bases). The CDR3 length is 15 residues. Germline CDR1 and CDR2: SNHLY and FYNNEI. Trimming removed 6 bases at V and 2 bases at J, with 14 bases between. CDR3 DNA sequence: TGTGCCAGCAGGAGATCAGGGGCGGGCAATCAGCCCCAGCATTTT. Encoded protein: CASRRSGAGNQPQHF.

This clonotype was counted at least ten times. J is TRBJ2-2 and V is TRBV10-2; D gene unclear. Germline values: CDR1 WSHSY, CDR2 SAAADI. The CDR3 is made up of 14 amino acids. V lost 6 bases to trimming and J lost 5 bases, with 13 bases between them. The CDR3 DNA follows: TGCGCCAGCAGCGAACCCCCCATGACCGGGGAGCTGTTTTTT. Translated: CASSEPPMTGELFF.

This clonotype appeared a few times. The gene calls are TRBV27 and TRBJ1-5; D gene ambiguous. The germline V and J ends were trimmed by 8 bases and 2 bases, with 16 bases remaining between them. The CDR3 runs to 15 residues. Per germline, CDR1 MNHEY and CDR2 SMNVEV (reference sequence). The CDR3 sequence: CASQKDRWGNQPQHF. The CDR3 nucleotides are TGTGCCAGCCAAAAGGACCGCTGGGGCAATCAGCCCCAGCATTTT.

This clonotype was counted at least ten times. The J gene is TRBJ2-2, the V gene TRBV7-2, with D tentatively TRBD2 (5 bases). Germline CDR1 is SGHTA and CDR2 is FQGNSA. The CDR3 loop spans 15 amino acids. V was cut by 11 bases and J by 0 bases, with 16 bases left in between. CDR3 protein: CAEGSEVTNTGELFF. The CDR3, as DNA: TGTGCCGAGGGTTCGGAAGTGACGAACACCGGGGAGCTGTTTTTT.

Remarks on this clonotype: As the CDR3 is not closed by the conserved phenylalanine or tryptophan, this likely results from a read error. The CDR3 reads CASRRGGGELFS. The CDR3 DNA is TGTGCCAGCAGGAGAGGAGGGGGGGAGCTGTTTTCT. The chain has TRBV10-3 and TRBJ2-2, with D tentatively TRBD2 (6 bases). This CDR3 region has 12 residues. Germline V CDR1 and CDR2: ENHRY, SYGVKD. Trimming removed 10 bases from V and 8 bases from J, with 14 bases in between.

This clonotype was counted a single time. This chain uses TRBV6-6 with TRBJ1-2, with D unresolved. CDR3 length: 12 amino acids. Germline V gene data show CDR1 as MNHNY and CDR2 as SVGAGI (reference sequence). Trimming took 11 bases from V and 6 from J, leaving 16 bases between them. CDR3 coding DNA: TGTGCCGGCACTCCGACTGGGGATGGCTACACCTTC. Translation gives CAGTPTGDGYTF.

The V and J genes are TRBV30 and TRBJ1-6; D remains ambiguous. Trimming removed 8 bases at V and 8 bases at J, with 7 bases between. CDR1 GTSNPN and CDR2 SVGIG come from the germline V gene (reference sequence). The CDR3 runs 10 residues. CDR3 nucleotides: TGTGCCGCGGGTGATTCACCCCTCCACTTT. Its protein is CAAGDSPLHF.